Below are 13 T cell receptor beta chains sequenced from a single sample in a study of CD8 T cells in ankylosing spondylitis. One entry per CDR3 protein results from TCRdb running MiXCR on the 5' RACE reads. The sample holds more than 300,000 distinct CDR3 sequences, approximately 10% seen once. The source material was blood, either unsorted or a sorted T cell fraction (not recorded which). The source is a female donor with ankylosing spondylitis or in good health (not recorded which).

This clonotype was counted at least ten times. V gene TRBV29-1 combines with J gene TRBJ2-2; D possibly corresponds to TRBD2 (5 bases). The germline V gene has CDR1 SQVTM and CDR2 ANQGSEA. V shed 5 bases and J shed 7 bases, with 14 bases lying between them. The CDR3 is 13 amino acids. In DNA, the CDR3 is TGCAGCGTTCGATCCCTTGAGGGCGGGGAGCTGTTTTTT. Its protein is CSVRSLEGGELFF.

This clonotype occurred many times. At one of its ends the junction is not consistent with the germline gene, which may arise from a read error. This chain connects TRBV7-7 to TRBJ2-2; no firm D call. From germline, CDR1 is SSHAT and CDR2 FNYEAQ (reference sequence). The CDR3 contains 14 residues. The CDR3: CASSLVVGTGELFF. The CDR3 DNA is TGTGCTAGCAGCTTAGTCGTGGGCACCGGGGAGCTGTTTTTT.

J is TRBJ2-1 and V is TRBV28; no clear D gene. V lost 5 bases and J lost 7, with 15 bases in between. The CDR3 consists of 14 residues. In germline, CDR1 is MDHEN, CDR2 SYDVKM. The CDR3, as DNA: TGTGCCAGCAGTCCCTGGGCTCGAACGAATGAGCAGTTCTTC. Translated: CASSPWARTNEQFF.

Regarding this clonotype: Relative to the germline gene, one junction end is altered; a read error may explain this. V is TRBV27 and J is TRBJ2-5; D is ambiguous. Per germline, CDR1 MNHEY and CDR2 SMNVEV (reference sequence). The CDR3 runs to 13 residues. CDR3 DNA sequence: TGTGCCAGCAGTTTATCGTACCAAGAGACCCAGTCCTTC. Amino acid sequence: CASSLSYQETQSF.

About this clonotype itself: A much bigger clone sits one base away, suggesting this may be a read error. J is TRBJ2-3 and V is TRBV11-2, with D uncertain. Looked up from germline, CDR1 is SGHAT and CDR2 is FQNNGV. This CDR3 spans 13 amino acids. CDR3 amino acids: CARSLGDEDTQYF. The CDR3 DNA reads TGTGCCCGCAGCTTAGGCGATGAAGATACGCAGTATTTT.

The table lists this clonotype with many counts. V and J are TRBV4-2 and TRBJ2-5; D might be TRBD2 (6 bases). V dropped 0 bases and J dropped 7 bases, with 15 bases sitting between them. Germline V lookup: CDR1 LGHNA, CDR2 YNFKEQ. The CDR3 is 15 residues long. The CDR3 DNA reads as TGTGCCAGCAGCCAAGAAGGGACTCAGGTTACGACCCAGTACTTC. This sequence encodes CASSQEGTQVTTQYF.

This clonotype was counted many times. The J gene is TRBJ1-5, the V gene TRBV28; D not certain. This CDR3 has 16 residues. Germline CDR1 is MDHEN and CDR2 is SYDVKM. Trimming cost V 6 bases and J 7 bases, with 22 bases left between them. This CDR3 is CASSVFTPGLKQPQHF. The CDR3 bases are TGTGCCAGCAGCGTGTTTACGCCCGGGCTCAAACAGCCCCAGCATTTT.

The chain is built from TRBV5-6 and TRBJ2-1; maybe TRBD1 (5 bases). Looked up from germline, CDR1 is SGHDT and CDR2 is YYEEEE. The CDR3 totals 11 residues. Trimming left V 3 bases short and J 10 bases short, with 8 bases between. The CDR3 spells CASSWGQEQFF. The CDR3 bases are TGTGCCAGCAGCTGGGGCCAAGAGCAGTTCTTC. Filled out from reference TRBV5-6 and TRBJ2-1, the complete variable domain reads DAGVTQSPTHLIKTRGQQVTLRCSPKSGHDTVSWYQQALGQGPQFIFQYYEEEERQRGNFPDRFSGHQFPNYSSELNVNALLLGDSALYLCASSWGQEQFFGPGTRLTVL.

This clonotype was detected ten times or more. This CDR3 is CASSVGVAATNEKLFF. The DNA of the CDR3 is TGTGCCAGCAGTGTGGGGGTAGCGGCAACTAATGAAAAACTGTTTTTT. The chain combines TRBV2 with TRBJ1-4; D may be TRBD1 (5 bases). Germline lookup yields CDR1 SNHLY and CDR2 FYNNEI. This CDR3 region has 16 residues. The V end was cut by 4 bases, the J end by 0 bases, with 12 bases between.

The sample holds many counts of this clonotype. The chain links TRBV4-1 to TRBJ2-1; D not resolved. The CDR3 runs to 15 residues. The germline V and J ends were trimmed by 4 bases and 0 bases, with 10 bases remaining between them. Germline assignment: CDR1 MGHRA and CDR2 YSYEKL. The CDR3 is CASSPIQSSYNEQFF. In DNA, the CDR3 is TGCGCCAGCAGCCCTATACAGAGCTCCTACAATGAGCAGTTCTTC.

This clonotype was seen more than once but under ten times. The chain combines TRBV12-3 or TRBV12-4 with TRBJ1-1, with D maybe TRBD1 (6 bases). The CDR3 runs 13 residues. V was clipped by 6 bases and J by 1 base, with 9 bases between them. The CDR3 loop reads CASSQTGNTEAFF. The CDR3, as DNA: TGTGCCAGCAGCCAGACAGGGAACACTGAAGCTTTCTTT.

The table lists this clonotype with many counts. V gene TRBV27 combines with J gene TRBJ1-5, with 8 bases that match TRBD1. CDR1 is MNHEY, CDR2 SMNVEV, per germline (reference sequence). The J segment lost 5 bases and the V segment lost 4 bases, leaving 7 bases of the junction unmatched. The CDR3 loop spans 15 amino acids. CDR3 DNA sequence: TGTGCCAGCAGTTCCCGGACAGGGTTGGATCAGCCCCAGCATTTT. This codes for CASSSRTGLDQPQHF.

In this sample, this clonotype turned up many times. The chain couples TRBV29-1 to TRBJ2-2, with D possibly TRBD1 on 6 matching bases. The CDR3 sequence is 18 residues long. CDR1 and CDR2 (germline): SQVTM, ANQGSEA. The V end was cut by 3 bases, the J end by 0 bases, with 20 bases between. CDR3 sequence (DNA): TGCAGCGTTGAGCGGCACGCTGGACAGTTCGCGAACACCGGGGAGCTGTTTTTT. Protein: CSVERHAGQFANTGELFF.